What follows describes a single TCR beta chain. Its antigen is unknown. This entry comes from a study of STAT5B mutations in CD4+ large granular lymphocyte leukemia. Study-level results: The CD4+ versus CD8+ T-LGLL clonality difference may reflect limited sample size.

The CDR3 spans 15 residues. The V end was cut by 4 bases, the J end by 2 bases, with 12 bases between. CDR1 and CDR2 from the germline V gene are GTSNPN and SVGIG (reference sequence). Only in-frame clones appear in the TCRdb table, and some are missing; sequencing was by immunoSEQ multiplex PCR. The repertoire holds about 30,000 clones, with 79% as singletons. The sequence was obtained from a human donor in good health. This chain joins TRBV30 and TRBJ1-6, with D perhaps matching TRBD1 (5 bases). Input material: CD4+ T cells from blood buffy coats. The CDR3 protein is CAWTGGTAYNSPLHF. CDR3 in DNA: TGTGCCTGGACCGGGGGTACCGCCTATAATTCACCCCTCCACTTT.